One and the same sample provided the 25 T cell receptor beta chains below, sequenced in a study of T-cell reconstitution after alpha-beta-depleted transplantation in children. Library preparation (for TCRbeta) was performed with unique molecular identifiers. TCRdb processed the PCR reads anew with MiXCR; each CDR3 protein has one entry. The sample shows approximately 93,000 distinct CDR3 sequences, roughly 7.7% of them seen only once. Sequenced material: PBMCs from the stem cell graft donor, taken from the stem cell graft. These receptors all stem from a human donor who donated a stem cell graft to a child with congenital amegakaryocytic thrombocytopenia.

This chain joins TRBV29-1 and TRBJ2-3; 10 positions match TRBD2. The CDR3 loop spans 12 amino acids. V lost 5 bases to trimming and J lost 6 bases; unmatched junction nucleotides: 2. Germline V gene lookup returns CDR1 SQVTM and CDR2 ANQGSEA. In nucleotides, the CDR3 is TGCAGCGTTCAGCGGGGGGGGGATACGCAGTATTTT. Residues: CSVQRGGDTQYF.

Many counts were recorded for this clonotype. The rearrangement uses TRBV7-2 and TRBJ2-1; 9 bases map to TRBD2. V lost 7 bases, J lost 7 bases, and 11 bases stayed unmatched. CDR1 SGHTA and CDR2 FQGNSA come from the germline V gene. The CDR3 consists of 15 residues. CDR3 bases: TGTGCCAGCATTTTCGAGCGGGAGGCAAGAAATGAGCAGTTCTTC. This translates into CASIFEREARNEQFF.

This clonotype was seen at least ten times. This chain uses TRBV5-8 with TRBJ2-7; 7 nucleotides line up with TRBD1. CDR1 SGHTS and CDR2 YDEGEE come from the germline V gene. The CDR3 covers 14 residues. The V gene end was trimmed by 4 bases and the J gene end by 5 bases; junction bases not matched to a gene: 9. The CDR3 DNA is TGTGCCAGCAGCACGCGCAGGGGGTACCACGAGCAGTACTTC. Its protein is CASSTRRGYHEQYF.

The chain has TRBV5-1 and TRBJ2-7, with D hard to call. Germline V gives CDR1 SGHRS, CDR2 YFSETQ. The CDR3 totals 15 residues. V lost 6 bases, J lost 0 bases, and 16 bases lay in between. Written as DNA, the CDR3 is TGCGCCAGCACCCCCAGCGTTTTTAGCTCCTACGAGCAGTACTTC. The encoded protein is CASTPSVFSSYEQYF.

This clonotype is medium-sized. The rearrangement joins TRBV7-2 to TRBJ1-1; D gene ambiguous. Trimming removed 1 base from V and 3 bases from J, with 6 bases in between. CDR3 length: 13 amino acids. CDR1 and CDR2 from the germline V gene are SGHTA and FQGNSA. The CDR3 loop reads CASSLVRDTEAFF. The CDR3 DNA sequence: TGTGCCAGCAGCTTAGTAAGGGACACTGAAGCTTTCTTT. The whole variable domain, filled in from reference TRBV7-2 and TRBJ1-1, reads GAGVSQSPSNKVTEKGKDVELRCDPISGHTALYWYRQSLGQGLEFLIYFQGNSAPDKSGLPSDRFSAERTGGSVSTLTIQRTQQEDSAVYLCASSLVRDTEAFFGQGTRLTVV.

This clonotype appeared many times. The rearrangement links TRBV7-2 to TRBJ2-7; D uncertain. V lost 1 base and J 2 bases, leaving 6 bases between the germline ends. Germline assignment: CDR1 SGHTA and CDR2 FQGNSA. This CDR3 contains 13 residues. The CDR3 loop reads CASSLVGPYEQYF. CDR3 DNA sequence: TGTGCCAGCAGCTTAGTAGGCCCCTACGAGCAGTACTTC.

This clonotype was seen many times. The CDR3 loop reads CASSRLPMAEAFF. DNA of the CDR3: TGTGCCAGCTCACGATTACCGATGGCTGAAGCTTTCTTT. The chain links TRBV18 to TRBJ1-1; D ambiguous. From germline, CDR1 is KGHSH and CDR2 LQKENI. Trimming stripped 4 bases from V and 6 bases from J, with 12 bases between. This CDR3 spans 13 amino acids. Variable domain in full (rest from reference TRBV18 and TRBJ1-1): NAGVMQNPRHLVRRRGQEARLRCSPMKGHSHVYWYRQLPEEGLKFMVYLQKENIIDESGMPKERFSAEFPKEGPSILRIQQVVRGDSAAYFCASSRLPMAEAFFGQGTRLTVV.

This sequence joins TRBV20-1 and TRBJ2-1; tentative D call: TRBD2 (5 bases). The V end was cut by 2 bases, the J end by 4 bases, with 9 bases between. Germline-derived CDR1 and CDR2 are DFQATT and SNEGSKA (reference sequence). This CDR3 has 13 residues. For the CDR3, the DNA is TGCAGTGCTAGAACACTAGGGTACAATGAGCAGTTCTTC. Amino acid sequence: CSARTLGYNEQFF.

On this clonotype: A much bigger clone sits one base away, suggesting this may be a read error. This rearrangement joins TRBV5-5 to TRBJ2-3; D ambiguous. Germline lookup yields CDR1 SGHKS and CDR2 YYEKEE (reference sequence). This CDR3 spans 16 amino acids. CDR3 loop: CASSLAGRLSTDTKYF. DNA for the CDR3: TGTGCCAGCAGCTTGGCGGGTCGTCTGAGCACAGATACGAAGTATTTT.

A note on this clonotype: This may come from a read error, since a much larger clone is one base off. This chain joins TRBV28 and TRBJ2-7; 7 nucleotides agree with TRBD2. The CDR3 runs to 14 residues. Germline CDR1 is MDHEN and CDR2 is SYDVKM. Unmatched junction bases numbered 14, after V lost 7 bases and J lost 8 bases. CDR3 region: CASTSRGLKVKQYF. CDR3 DNA: TGTGCCAGCACCTCCCGGGGACTAAAAGTCAAGCAGTACTTC.

This clonotype was recorded many times. The rearrangement joins TRBV7-2 to TRBJ2-5; 12 nucleotides align to TRBD2. The CDR3 has 15 amino acids. CDR1 and CDR2 from the germline V gene are SGHTA and FQGNSA. V dropped 5 bases and J dropped 5; count of bases not matched to a gene: 6. As DNA, the CDR3 is TGTGCCAGCAGCCGACTAGCGGGAGTTCAGGAGACCCAGTACTTC. Protein sequence: CASSRLAGVQETQYF.

This clonotype appeared many times. The chain uses TRBV6-2 or TRBV6-3 and TRBJ1-5; D unclear. Looked up from germline, CDR1 is MNHEY and CDR2 is SVGEGT. CDR3 size: 14 residues. Trimming took off 5 bases at V and 7 bases at J, with 15 bases between the two ends. The CDR3 protein is CASSIHGERQPQHF. The CDR3 nucleotides read TGTGCCAGCAGTATCCACGGGGAAAGACAGCCCCAGCATTTT.

This clonotype was counted a few times. A much bigger clone sits one base away, suggesting this may be a read error. The V call is TRBV29-1, the J call TRBJ2-4; D tentatively reads TRBD1 or TRBD2 (5 bases each). Germline V gives CDR1 SQVTM, CDR2 ANQGSEA. The CDR3 is 13 residues long. CDR3 residues: CSVGEGPQNSQYF. As DNA, the CDR3 is TGCAGCGTTGGAGAGGGGCCCCAAAACAGTCAGTACTTC.

This clonotype was found many times. The chain carries TRBV6-5 and TRBJ2-7; TRBD2 matches at 7 bases. CDR3 length equals 14 residues. V gave up 2 bases and J gave up 1 base; unmatched junction bases: 2. Germline V gives CDR1 MNHEY, CDR2 SVGAGI. The CDR3 DNA sequence: TGTGCCAGCAGTTACGGGGGGGAATCCTACGAGCAGTACTTC. Its translation: CASSYGGESYEQYF.

In this sample, this clonotype turned up many times. The chain combines TRBV5-1 with TRBJ2-4; 9 bases agree with TRBD1. Germline CDR1 and CDR2: SGHRS and YFSETQ. This CDR3 is 15 amino acids long. The J segment lost 8 bases and the V segment lost 4 bases, leaving 10 bases of the junction unmatched. CDR3 region: CASSALQGAGDIQYF. The DNA of the CDR3 is TGCGCCAGCAGCGCCTTACAGGGGGCGGGGGACATTCAGTACTTC.

At least ten counts were recorded for this clonotype. The rearrangement uses TRBV28 and TRBJ2-7, with TRBD1 matching 9 bases. CDR1 MDHEN and CDR2 SYDVKM come from the germline V gene. The J segment lost 7 bases and the V segment lost 6 bases, leaving 7 bases of the junction unmatched. This CDR3 comprises 13 residues. The CDR3 protein is CASRTGGKREQYF. The CDR3 nucleotides read TGTGCCAGCAGGACAGGGGGGAAACGGGAGCAGTACTTC.

This clonotype was seen at least ten times. This rearrangement joins TRBV27 to TRBJ2-3; TRBD2 might be the D (5 bases). Looked up from germline, CDR1 is MNHEY and CDR2 is SMNVEV (reference sequence). This CDR3 region has 16 residues. V was shortened by 4 bases and J by 0 bases, with 14 bases between the two germline ends. The CDR3 region has the DNA TGTGCCAGCAGTTCCACAGCGGTAACTAGCACAGATACGCAGTATTTT. As protein: CASSSTAVTSTDTQYF.

This clonotype has a count of ten or more. The V and J genes are TRBV5-1 and TRBJ2-3; 9 positions match TRBD1. CDR3 length: 15 amino acids. The V and J ends lost 4 bases and 3 bases, in that order; junction bases with no gene match: 6. Germline assignment: CDR1 SGHRS and CDR2 YFSETQ. The CDR3 sequence is CASSAGTGKTDTQYF. The CDR3 nucleotides read TGCGCCAGCAGCGCCGGGACAGGGAAAACAGATACGCAGTATTTT. Filled out from reference TRBV5-1 and TRBJ2-3, the complete variable domain reads KAGVTQTPRYLIKTRGQQVTLSCSPISGHRSVSWYQQTPGQGLQFLFEYFSETQRNKGNFPGRFSGRQFSNSRSEMNVSTLELGDSALYLCASSAGTGKTDTQYFGPGTRLTVL.

The table lists this clonotype with many counts. The rearrangement links TRBV27 to TRBJ2-7; no firm D call. V gave up 0 bases and J gave up 6 bases, with 9 bases separating them. Looked up from germline, CDR1 is MNHEY and CDR2 is SMNVEV (reference sequence). This CDR3 is built from 13 residues. The CDR3 here is CASSLSRGIEQYF. The CDR3 bases are TGTGCCAGCAGTTTATCCCGAGGCATCGAGCAGTACTTC.

This clonotype has only a few counts. The V and J genes are TRBV5-6 and TRBJ2-1; D perhaps matches TRBD1 (5 bases). Per germline, CDR1 SGHDT and CDR2 YYEEEE. This CDR3 has 14 amino acids. V lost 4 bases and J 7 bases, leaving 15 bases between the germline ends. CDR3 DNA: TGTGCCAGCAGCCTCGACCCTAAGGGGAATGAGCAGTTCTTC. Amino acid sequence: CASSLDPKGNEQFF.

This clonotype has a handful of counts. The V and J genes are TRBV3-1 and TRBJ1-2, with TRBD1 as a possible D gene (6 bases). Trimming pared 6 bases from V and 0 bases from J, leaving 8 bases between. Germline CDR1 is LGHDT and CDR2 is YNNKEL (reference sequence). The CDR3 is 13 residues long. The CDR3 region has the DNA TGTGCCAGCAGACAGGGAGCTAACTATGGCTACACCTTC. Translation: CASRQGANYGYTF.

V usage is TRBV30 and J usage is TRBJ2-7; tentative D call: TRBD1 (6 bases). This CDR3 spans 13 amino acids. Germline lookup yields CDR1 GTSNPN and CDR2 SVGIG (reference sequence). V lost 8 bases and J lost 2, with 16 bases in between. The CDR3 protein is CAGIQGSTYEQYF. The DNA of the CDR3 is TGTGCCGGTATACAGGGTTCGACCTACGAGCAGTACTTC.

This clonotype was seen at least ten times. The rearrangement links TRBV12-3 or TRBV12-4 to TRBJ1-4, with 7 bases lining up with TRBD1. The length of the CDR3 is 14 residues. After removal of 5 bases from V and 10 bases from J, the junction contained 10 bases not matched to a gene. The CDR3 loop reads CASSPGQTASKLFF. The CDR3 DNA sequence: TGTGCCAGCAGTCCGGGACAGACAGCCTCAAAACTGTTTTTT.

This clonotype was picked up many times. The chain combines TRBV3-1 with TRBJ2-4, with D unresolved. Germline values: CDR1 LGHDT, CDR2 YNNKEL (reference sequence). The V end was cut by 3 bases, the J end by 0 bases, with 15 bases between. This CDR3 comprises 17 residues. The CDR3 region is CASSQAPGNSAKNIQYF. The CDR3 coding sequence is TGTGCCAGCAGCCAGGCCCCCGGCAACTCAGCCAAAAACATTCAGTACTTC.

This clonotype showed up many times. The V call is TRBV20-1, the J call TRBJ2-1, with D perhaps matching TRBD1 (6 bases). Germline V CDR1 and CDR2: DFQATT, SNEGSKA (reference sequence). This CDR3 has 10 residues. Trimming stripped 8 bases from V and 7 bases from J, with 9 bases between. This CDR3 reads CSLRGNEQFF. Written as DNA, the CDR3 is TGCAGTCTAAGGGGGAATGAGCAGTTCTTC.